The rows below give T cell receptor beta chains drawn from one sample of a study of T cell repertoires in cytomegalovirus infection. Each CDR3 protein gets one entry after TCRdb re-called the reads with MiXCR. Of 150,000 to 200,000 distinct CDR3 sequences detected, roughly 19% appear once; the ten largest clones hold less than 3.5%. The sequenced sample consisted of PBMCs. These receptors were collected from a human donor in good health (CMV status not recorded). Some clones in this sample may be carry-over from other donors' samples. Each CDR3 is given with its conserved first and last residue. The D gene is left open where the match is weak. Clone sizes are given selectively: once, few, many, or a class where the clone is expanded.

v_call	clone_size	j_call	d_call	cdr3_length	cdr3_aa	cdr3_nt
TRBV7-2	.	TRBJ2-2	.	15	CANSLYGSGTGELFF	TGTGCCAACAGCTTATACGGGAGCGGGACCGGGGAGCTGTTTTTT
TRBV20-1	.	TRBJ2-1	.	15	CSASTNRGGDNEQFF	TGCAGTGCCAGCACCAACAGGGGGGGAGACAATGAGCAGTTCTTC
TRBV7-2	.	TRBJ2-7	.	15	CASSSRGVSSYEQYF	TGTGCCAGCAGCAGCAGGGGGGTCAGCTCCTACGAGCAGTACTTC
TRBV28	.	TRBJ2-1	.	13	CASRLSFRNEQFF	TGTGCCAGCAGATTATCGTTCCGAAATGAGCAGTTCTTC
TRBV28	.	TRBJ2-1	TRBD2	15	CATSWGGPQSGGQFF	TGTGCCACTTCGTGGGGAGGGCCCCAGTCAGGAGGGCAGTTCTTC
TRBV7-9	many	TRBJ2-7	TRBD1	16	CASSLFGGQAPYEQYF	TGTGCCAGCAGCTTATTTGGAGGACAGGCACCCTACGAGCAGTACTTC
TRBV3-1	many	TRBJ2-7	.	14	CASSRDGLAYEQYF	TGTGCCAGCAGCCGGGACGGGTTGGCCTACGAGCAGTACTTC
TRBV7-8	medium-sized	TRBJ2-1	TRBD2	17	CASSLAVAGAGWNEQFF	TGTGCCAGCAGCTTAGCGGTAGCGGGAGCGGGATGGAATGAGCAGTTCTTC
TRBV5-6	many	TRBJ2-3	TRBD2	16	CASSSYGGGPTDTQYF	TGTGCCAGCAGCTCCTACGGGGGAGGGCCCACAGATACGCAGTATTTT
TRBV7-2	many	TRBJ2-6	.	19	CASSLAFTGGRSGANVLTF	TGTGCCAGCAGCTTAGCGTTCACAGGCGGTAGGTCTGGGGCCAACGTCCTGACTTTC